This TCR beta chain was captured in a study of OX40 agonist ivuxolimab in advanced cancers. Study-level information: Hepatocellular carcinoma, melanoma, renal cell or head and neck cancer occurred in dose-escalation patients. Two patients with cutaneous melanoma and one with hepatocellular carcinoma, three in total, showed partial responses. General study results and limits: By week 6 at 0.1 to 3.0 mg/kg, blood CD4+ and CD8+ T cells had expanded clonally.

Germline assignment: CDR1 KGHSH and CDR2 LQKENI. V lost 2 bases and J lost 6, with 6 bases in between. The CDR3 totals 12 residues. Regarding this clone: The antigen remains undetermined.

Data came from immunoSEQ multiplex PCR; TCRdb stores just in-frame clones and leaves some out. The table lists about 150,000 clones, 90% to 95% of them singletons, with approximately 0.3% in the top ten. Specimen: CD4+ or CD8+ T cells sorted from blood, collected in a trial of the OX40 agonist ivuxolimab. The genes are TRBV18 and TRBJ2-3; D is unresolved. The sequence derives from an adult with an advanced solid tumor such as melanoma, head and neck, liver or kidney cancer. The chain's CDR3 is CASSPSRDTQYF. CDR3 DNA sequence: TGTGCCAGCTCACCATCCCGGGATACGCAGTATTTT.